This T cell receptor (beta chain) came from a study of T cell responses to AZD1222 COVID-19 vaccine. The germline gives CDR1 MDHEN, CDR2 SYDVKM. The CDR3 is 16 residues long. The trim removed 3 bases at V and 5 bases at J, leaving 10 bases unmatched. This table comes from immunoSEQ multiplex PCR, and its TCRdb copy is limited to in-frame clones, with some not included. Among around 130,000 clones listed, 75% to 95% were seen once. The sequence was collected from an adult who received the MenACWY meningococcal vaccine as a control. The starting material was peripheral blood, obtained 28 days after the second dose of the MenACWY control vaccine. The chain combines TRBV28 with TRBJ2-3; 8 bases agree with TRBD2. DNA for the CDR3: TGTGCCAGCAGTTTCATTTCCGGGGGGGCTCTAGATACGCAGTATTTT. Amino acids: CASSFISGGALDTQYF.